This entry concerns a single T cell receptor (beta chain). This sample was taken from a study of blood T cell repertoires in COVID-19. At the level of the study: Italy, Spain and the United States were the sources of the convalescent and acute COVID-19 samples.

CDR1 GTSNPN and CDR2 SVGIG come from the germline V gene (reference sequence). The CDR3 length is 11 residues. Deletions cut 5 bases from V and 3 bases from J, with 7 bases between. Original data processing: It was from reference gene primer amplification that nucleated cell counts were estimated. Only in-frame clones appear in the TCRdb table, and some are missing; sequencing was by immunoSEQ multiplex PCR. V, J and clone size are taken as reported in that table, and D and trimming were inferred from the DNA itself. Among some 200,000 clones listed, around 82% were seen once. Participants were aged about 18 to 90 years, lived in 20 to 30 US areas, and enrolled virtually. Participant-given clinical history determined each cohort assignment.

The rearrangement uses TRBV30 and TRBJ2-5; D might be TRBD2 (6 bases). The sample taken for sequencing was PBMCs or T cells enriched from blood (not recorded which). The TCR was taken from a woman in her fifties or sixties who had been exposed to COVID-19. CDR3 DNA: TGTGCCTGGGGAGGGGAAGAGACCCAGTACTTC. Translating it yields CAWGGEETQYF. The full variable domain, in which reference TRBV30 and TRBJ2-5 provide the parts outside the CDR3, is SQTIHQWPATLVQPVGSPLSLECTVEGTSNPNLYWYRQAAGRGLQLLFYSVGIGQISSEVPQNLSASRPQDRQFILSSKKLLLSDSGFYLCAWGGEETQYFGPGTRLLVL.